A single sample gave rise to the 23 T cell receptor beta chains below, sequenced in a study of shared clonotypes between healthy human individuals. TCRdb keeps only in-frame clones here, not all; method: immunoSEQ multiplex PCR. The sample shows about 2.4 million clones, approximately 93% of them seen only once. Sample: naive CD4+ T cells from PBMCs. The subset: CD45RA+ positively selected. The receptors were gathered from a man in his late teens or twenties in good health. Some clones in this sample may be carry-over from other donors' samples.

CDR3 DNA sequence: TGTGCCAGCAGCCACTACGTCACAGGGGGCCCTGCTGGAAACACCATATATTTT. It is translated as CASSHYVTGGPAGNTIYF. The chain is built from TRBV7-2 and TRBJ1-3; TRBD1 agrees at 9 bases. V shed 5 bases, J shed 2 bases, and the junction held 13 bases outside the gene matches. CDR1 is SGHTA and CDR2 is FQGNSA in the germline V gene. The length of the CDR3 is 18 residues.

The chain employs TRBV7-2 and TRBJ2-5; 9 positions agree with TRBD1. CDR3 size: 17 residues. Trimming took 5 bases from V and 5 from J; bases not matched to a gene: 15. Germline values: CDR1 SGHTA, CDR2 FQGNSA. The CDR3 coding sequence is TGTGCCAGCAGCCCCCGGCGTCACAGGGGGCTTGTGGAGACCCAGTACTTC. Protein: CASSPRRHRGLVETQYF.

This clone was found a few times. This chain connects TRBV29-1 to TRBJ1-2; D possibly corresponds to TRBD1 (5 bases). The V gene's germline CDR1 is SQVTM and CDR2 ANQGSEA. The CDR3 is 11 amino acids. Trimming cost V 7 bases and J 7 bases, with 13 bases left between them. This CDR3 reads CSAGAGPGYTF. DNA for the CDR3: TGCAGCGCTGGGGCTGGTCCTGGCTACACCTTC.

The chain uses TRBV7-6 and TRBJ1-3; no reliable D call. The CDR3 is 14 amino acids. Germline V gene data show CDR1 as SGHVS and CDR2 as FNYEAQ. Between the trimmed V and J ends, which lost 4 bases and 1 base, there was a span of 8 bases. The DNA for the CDR3 is TGTGCCAGCAGCTCCTGGGAGTCTGGAAACACCATATATTTT. This sequence encodes CASSSWESGNTIYF.

This clone is a singleton in its sample. This sequence joins TRBV28 and TRBJ1-6, with 9 positions matching TRBD1. Germline lookup yields CDR1 MDHEN and CDR2 SYDVKM. V lost 4 bases, J lost 8 bases, and 6 bases stayed unmatched. The CDR3 has 15 amino acids. The CDR3 is CASSSMDRGYSPLHF. CDR3 DNA: TGTGCCAGCAGTTCGATGGACAGGGGATATTCACCCCTCCACTTT.

This chain joins TRBV6-6 and TRBJ2-7; 12 bases are shared with TRBD2. The germline V gene has CDR1 MNHNY and CDR2 SVGAGI (reference sequence). This CDR3 has 15 residues. V was clipped by 6 bases and J by 3 bases; unmatched bases: 6. The CDR3 coding sequence is TGTGCCAGCAGCATTGGACTAGCGGGGATCTACGAGCAGTACTTC. As protein: CASSIGLAGIYEQYF.

This clone was observed a single time. The chain combines TRBV29-1 with TRBJ2-4, with D hard to call. CDR1 is SQVTM and CDR2 is ANQGSEA in the germline V gene. This CDR3 has 13 residues. V lost 4 bases, J lost 5 bases, and 12 bases lay in between. This CDR3 reads CSVGGRQQNIQYF. The DNA of the CDR3 is TGCAGCGTTGGCGGCAGGCAACAAAACATTCAGTACTTC.

This clone was found once. The rearrangement links TRBV6-6 to TRBJ2-7; D possibly corresponds to TRBD2 (6 bases). This CDR3 has 13 amino acids. The ends were cut back, 2 bases at V and 7 bases at J, with 12 bases in the middle. Germline CDR1 and CDR2: MNHNY and SVGAGI (reference sequence). The CDR3 here is CASSYRKAGEQYF. In DNA form, the CDR3 reads TGTGCCAGCAGTTACCGGAAGGCGGGGGAGCAGTACTTC.

This sequence joins TRBV7-2 and TRBJ1-5, with D unclear. V was shortened by 0 bases and J by 1 base, with 10 bases between the two germline ends. The CDR3 is 16 amino acids. Germline loops: CDR1 SGHTA, CDR2 FQGNSA. CDR3 sequence reads: CASSLASLLSNQPQHF. The CDR3 coding sequence is TGTGCCAGCAGCTTAGCCTCACTGTTGAGCAATCAGCCCCAGCATTTT.

A note on this clone: Different DNA sequences within this sample yield the same CDR3. This chain joins TRBV27 and TRBJ1-5; 9 bases line up with TRBD1. V shed 4 bases, J shed 0 bases, and the junction held 7 bases outside the gene matches. The CDR3 extends over 17 amino acids. CDR1 is MNHEY and CDR2 is SMNVEV in the germline V gene (reference sequence). The CDR3 is CASSSITGGYSNQPQHF. DNA for the CDR3: TGTGCCAGCAGTTCGATTACAGGGGGCTATAGCAATCAGCCCCAGCATTTT.

This sequence joins TRBV4-1 and TRBJ2-3; tentatively, D is TRBD2 (6 bases). V lost 1 base and J lost 6, with 23 bases in between. Germline V gene sequence: CDR1 MGHRA, CDR2 YSYEKL. CDR3 length: 18 amino acids. The CDR3 sequence: CASSQGVIQTRHSDTQYF. CDR3 DNA sequence: TGCGCCAGCAGCCAAGGGGTGATACAGACTAGACACAGCGATACGCAGTATTTT.

The chain couples TRBV2 to TRBJ1-4; 9 bases align to TRBD1. The CDR3 sequence is 17 residues long. Per germline, CDR1 SNHLY and CDR2 FYNNEI. V lost 3 bases to trimming and J lost 7 bases; unmatched junction nucleotides: 12. CDR3 bases: TGTGCCAGCAGTGATGGACAGGGGCCTTTGTTGAGTGAAAAACTGTTTTTT. Translation: CASSDGQGPLLSEKLFF.

This rearrangement joins TRBV11-2 to TRBJ2-5; 10 positions agree with TRBD1. The CDR3 length is 14 residues. J lost 2 bases, V lost 8 bases, and 5 bases had no gene match. Germline CDR1 is SGHAT and CDR2 is FQNNGV. The DNA of the CDR3 is TGTGCCAGCGGAGACAGGGGGCAACAAGAGACCCAGTACTTC. It encodes CASGDRGQQETQYF.

The chain uses TRBV19 and TRBJ2-6; D not certain. The germline gives CDR1 LNHDA, CDR2 SQIVND (reference sequence). CDR3 length: 14 residues. The ends were cut back, 7 bases at V and 2 bases at J, with 9 bases in the middle. CDR3 amino acids: CASIDGPGANVLTF. Here the CDR3 DNA reads TGTGCCAGTATCGACGGCCCTGGGGCCAACGTCCTGACTTTC.

Comment on this clone: Other DNA sequences in the same sample also yield this CDR3. This chain joins TRBV15 and TRBJ2-7, with D possibly matching TRBD2 (6 bases). The CDR3 extends over 15 amino acids. The V and J ends lost 1 base and 1 base respectively, with 11 bases between them. Germline assignment: CDR1 LNHNV and CDR2 YYDKDF (reference sequence). CDR3 coding DNA: TGTGCCACCAGCAGAGCCGGGACTGGTTCCTACGAGCAGTACTTC. The encoded protein is CATSRAGTGSYEQYF.

V gene TRBV4-3 combines with J gene TRBJ2-4; perhaps TRBD2 as D (7 bases). Germline V CDR1 and CDR2: LGHNA, YSLEER. Trimming stripped 0 bases from V and 2 bases from J, with 14 bases between. There are 17 residues in the CDR3. The CDR3: CASSQDRGGQTKNIQYF. For the CDR3, the DNA is TGCGCCAGCAGCCAAGATAGGGGGGGCCAAACCAAAAACATTCAGTACTTC.

The chain couples TRBV5-1 to TRBJ2-1; TRBD1 matches at 8 bases. Germline-derived CDR1 and CDR2 are SGHRS and YFSETQ. The CDR3 is 15 residues long. Trimming at V came to 2 bases and at J to 0 bases, leaving 1 base not matched to a gene. The CDR3 sequence: CASSLQGVSYNEQFF. CDR3 bases: TGCGCCAGCAGCTTACAGGGGGTCTCCTACAATGAGCAGTTCTTC. The full variable domain, in which reference TRBV5-1 and TRBJ2-1 provide the parts outside the CDR3, is KAGVTQTPRYLIKTRGQQVTLSCSPISGHRSVSWYQQTPGQGLQFLFEYFSETQRNKGNFPGRFSGRQFSNSRSEMNVSTLELGDSALYLCASSLQGVSYNEQFFGPGTRLTVL.

CDR3 sequence reads: CASSLPGTGNTIYF. CDR3 in DNA: TGCGCCAGCAGCTTGCCAGGAACCGGAAACACCATATATTTT. The chain joins TRBV5-1 to TRBJ1-3; D gene unclear. CDR1 is SGHRS, CDR2 YFSETQ, per germline. V was clipped by 1 base and J by 4 bases, with 9 bases between them. The length of the CDR3 is 14 residues.

The chain carries TRBV6-1 and TRBJ2-1; no clear D. The germline V and J ends were trimmed by 6 bases and 9 bases, with 21 bases remaining between them. The length of the CDR3 is 15 residues. CDR1 and CDR2 (germline): MNHNS, SASEGT. CDR3: CASSEIRTSLGEQFF. The CDR3 coding sequence is TGTGCCAGCAGCGAAATCCGGACCTCACTGGGTGAGCAGTTCTTC.

On this clone itself: The junction differs from germline at one of its ends, possibly a read error. The chain links TRBV7-9 to TRBJ2-1, with D hard to call. Looked up from germline, CDR1 is SEHNR and CDR2 is FQNEAQ (reference sequence). This CDR3 is 13 amino acids long. The CDR3 loop is CASSPTSYDEQFF. In DNA form, the CDR3 reads TGTGCCAGCAGCCCCACGAGCTACGATGAGCAGTTCTTC.

Notes on this clone: Other DNA sequences in this sample translate to the same CDR3. The CDR3 spells CAWSVNSGNTIYF. The CDR3 DNA is TGTGCCTGGAGCGTAAACAGTGGAAACACCATATATTTT. J is TRBJ1-3 and V is TRBV30; D is uncertain. Germline-derived CDR1 and CDR2 are GTSNPN and SVGIG (reference sequence). Deletions cut 3 bases from V and 3 bases from J, with 9 bases between. This CDR3 contains 13 residues. The variable domain in full, with the rest retrieved from reference TRBV30 and TRBJ1-3, is SQTIHQWPATLVQPVGSPLSLECTVEGTSNPNLYWYRQAAGRGLQLLFYSVGIGQISSEVPQNLSASRPQDRQFILSSKKLLLSDSGFYLCAWSVNSGNTIYFGEGSWLTVV.

This clone was seen only once. The chain recombines TRBV5-1 with TRBJ2-7; D may be TRBD2 (5 bases). This CDR3 spans 13 amino acids. The V gene lost 2 bases and the J gene lost 5 bases, with 11 bases spanning the gap. Germline CDR1 reads SGHRS; CDR2 reads YFSETQ. The CDR3 sequence: CASSFEAGDEQYF. CDR3 bases: TGCGCCAGCAGCTTTGAGGCGGGCGACGAGCAGTACTTC.

The rearrangement joins TRBV5-1 to TRBJ1-1; D is unclear. CDR1 SGHRS and CDR2 YFSETQ come from the germline V gene. V lost 4 bases and J 6 bases, leaving 22 bases between the germline ends. The CDR3 length is 16 residues. This CDR3 reads CASSPGALAGGPEAFF. CDR3 nucleotide sequence: TGCGCCAGCAGCCCCGGTGCCTTGGCAGGTGGGCCTGAAGCTTTCTTT.